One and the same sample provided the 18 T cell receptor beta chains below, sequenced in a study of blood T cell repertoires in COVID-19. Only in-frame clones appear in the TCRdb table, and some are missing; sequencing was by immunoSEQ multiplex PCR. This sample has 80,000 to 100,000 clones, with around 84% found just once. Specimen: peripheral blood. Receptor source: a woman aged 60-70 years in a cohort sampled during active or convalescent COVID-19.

DNA of the CDR3: TGTGCCAGCAGTTACTCTACGTACAGGGGTGAAAAACTGTTTTTT. This codes for CASSYSTYRGEKLFF. The chain employs TRBV6-5 and TRBJ1-4; TRBD1 agrees at 7 bases. Germline CDR1 is MNHEY and CDR2 is SVGAGI. The CDR3 sequence is 15 residues long. The junction had 5 bases not matched to a gene; V was cut back by 0 bases and J by 7 bases.

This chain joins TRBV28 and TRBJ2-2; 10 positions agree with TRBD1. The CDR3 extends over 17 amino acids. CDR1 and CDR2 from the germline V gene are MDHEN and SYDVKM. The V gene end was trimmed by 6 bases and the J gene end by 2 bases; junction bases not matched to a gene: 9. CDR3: CASRLLGQGENTGELFF. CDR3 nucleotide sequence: TGTGCCAGCAGACTTCTCGGACAGGGGGAAAACACCGGGGAGCTGTTTTTT.

For the CDR3, the DNA is TGTGCCAGCAGTTTATCCCGGACTAGCGGGAGGGTAAACGAGCAGTACTTC. Amino acids: CASSLSRTSGRVNEQYF. The chain recombines TRBV27 with TRBJ2-7; 15 nucleotides match TRBD2. Germline trimming cut 0 bases from V and 5 bases from J; bases unmatched to any gene: 5. This CDR3 comprises 17 residues. Per germline, CDR1 MNHEY and CDR2 SMNVEV (reference sequence).

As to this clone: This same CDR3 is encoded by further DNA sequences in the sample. CDR3 bases: TGTGCCAGCAGTGACAGGGGATCAGGGGCCAACGTCCTGACTTTC. Encoded protein: CASSDRGSGANVLTF. The chain is built from TRBV2 and TRBJ2-6; the D gene is possibly TRBD1 (6 bases). Trimming pared 3 bases from V and 4 bases from J, leaving 10 bases between. The CDR3 covers 15 residues. Germline V lookup: CDR1 SNHLY, CDR2 FYNNEI.

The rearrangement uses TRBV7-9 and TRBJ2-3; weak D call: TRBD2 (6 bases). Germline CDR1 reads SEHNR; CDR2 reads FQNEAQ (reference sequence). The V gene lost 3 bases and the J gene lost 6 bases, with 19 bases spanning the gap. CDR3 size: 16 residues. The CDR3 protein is CASSFQTSWGVDTQYF. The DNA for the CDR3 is TGTGCCAGCAGCTTCCAAACTAGCTGGGGTGTGGATACGCAGTATTTT.

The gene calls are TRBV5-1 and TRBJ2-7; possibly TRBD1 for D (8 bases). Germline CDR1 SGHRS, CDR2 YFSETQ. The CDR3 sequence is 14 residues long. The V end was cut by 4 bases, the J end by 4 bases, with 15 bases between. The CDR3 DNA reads TGCGCCAGCAGCGTAACAGGGGGGGTGTACGAGCAGTACTTC. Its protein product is CASSVTGGVYEQYF.

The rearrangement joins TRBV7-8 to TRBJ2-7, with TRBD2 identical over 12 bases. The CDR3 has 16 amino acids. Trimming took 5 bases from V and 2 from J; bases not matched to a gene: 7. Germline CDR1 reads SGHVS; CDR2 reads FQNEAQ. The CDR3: CASSPGASGGAYEQYF. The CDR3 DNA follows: TGTGCCAGCAGCCCAGGCGCTAGCGGGGGGGCCTACGAGCAGTACTTC.

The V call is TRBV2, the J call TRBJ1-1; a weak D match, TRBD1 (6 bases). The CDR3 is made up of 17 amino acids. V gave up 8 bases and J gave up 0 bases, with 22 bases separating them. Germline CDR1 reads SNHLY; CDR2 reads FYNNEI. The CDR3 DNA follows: TGTGCCAGCGCCCGGACGCAACAGGACAGACTGAACACTGAAGCTTTCTTT. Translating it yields CASARTQQDRLNTEAFF.

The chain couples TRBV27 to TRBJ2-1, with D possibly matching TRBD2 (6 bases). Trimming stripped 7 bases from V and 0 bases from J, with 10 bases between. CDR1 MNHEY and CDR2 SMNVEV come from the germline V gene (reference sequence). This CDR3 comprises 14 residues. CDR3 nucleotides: TGTGCCAGCACTCGAGCGGGCTCCTACAATGAGCAGTTCTTC. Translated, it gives CASTRAGSYNEQFF.

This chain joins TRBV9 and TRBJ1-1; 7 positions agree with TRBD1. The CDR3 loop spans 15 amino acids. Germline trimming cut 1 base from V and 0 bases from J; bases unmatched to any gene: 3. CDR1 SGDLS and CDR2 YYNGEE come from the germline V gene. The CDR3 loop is CASSVYQGVNTEAFF. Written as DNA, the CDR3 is TGTGCCAGCAGCGTATATCAGGGGGTGAACACTGAAGCTTTCTTT.

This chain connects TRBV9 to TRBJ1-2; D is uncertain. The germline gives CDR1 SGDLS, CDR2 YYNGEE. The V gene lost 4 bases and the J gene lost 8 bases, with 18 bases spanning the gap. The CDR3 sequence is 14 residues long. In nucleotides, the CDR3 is TGTGCCAGCAGCCCTCTTGGGAGGGAGCCCGGCTACACCTTC. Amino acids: CASSPLGREPGYTF.

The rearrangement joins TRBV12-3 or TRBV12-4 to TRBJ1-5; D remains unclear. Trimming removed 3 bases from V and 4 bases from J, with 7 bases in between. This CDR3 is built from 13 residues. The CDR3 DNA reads TGTGCCAGCAGTTTTAGCGGGAATCAGCCCCAGCATTTT. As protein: CASSFSGNQPQHF.

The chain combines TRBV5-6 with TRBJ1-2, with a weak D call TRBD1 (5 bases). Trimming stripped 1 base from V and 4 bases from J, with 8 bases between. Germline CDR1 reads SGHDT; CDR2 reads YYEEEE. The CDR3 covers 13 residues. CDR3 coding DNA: TGTGCCAGCAGCTTGAGGGGTGGCTATGGCTACACCTTC. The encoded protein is CASSLRGGYGYTF.

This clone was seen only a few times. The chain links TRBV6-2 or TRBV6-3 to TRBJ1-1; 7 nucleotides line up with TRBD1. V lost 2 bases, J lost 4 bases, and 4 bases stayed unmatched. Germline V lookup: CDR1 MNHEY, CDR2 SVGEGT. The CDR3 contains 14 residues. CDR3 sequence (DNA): TGTGCCAGCAGTTACGGAGGACAGGCCACTGAAGCTTTCTTT. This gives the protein CASSYGGQATEAFF.

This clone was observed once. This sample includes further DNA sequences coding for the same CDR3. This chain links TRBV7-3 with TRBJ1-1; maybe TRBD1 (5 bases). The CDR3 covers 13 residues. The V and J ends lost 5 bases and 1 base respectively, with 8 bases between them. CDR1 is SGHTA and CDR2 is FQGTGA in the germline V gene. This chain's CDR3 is CASSRDRNTEAFF. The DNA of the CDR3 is TGTGCCAGCAGCAGAGACAGGAACACTGAAGCTTTCTTT.

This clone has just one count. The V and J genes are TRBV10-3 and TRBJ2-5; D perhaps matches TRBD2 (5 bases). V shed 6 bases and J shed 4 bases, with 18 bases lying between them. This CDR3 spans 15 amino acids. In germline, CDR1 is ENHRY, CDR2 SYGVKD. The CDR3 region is CAISAFNGNGETQYF. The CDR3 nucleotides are TGTGCCATCAGCGCTTTTAACGGGAACGGAGAGACCCAGTACTTC.

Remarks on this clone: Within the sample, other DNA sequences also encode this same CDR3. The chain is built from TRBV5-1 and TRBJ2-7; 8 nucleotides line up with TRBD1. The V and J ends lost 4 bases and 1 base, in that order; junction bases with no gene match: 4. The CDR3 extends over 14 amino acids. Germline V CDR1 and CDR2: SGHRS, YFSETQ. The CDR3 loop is CASSPGQASYEQYF. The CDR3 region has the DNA TGCGCCAGCAGCCCGGGACAGGCTTCCTACGAGCAGTACTTC.

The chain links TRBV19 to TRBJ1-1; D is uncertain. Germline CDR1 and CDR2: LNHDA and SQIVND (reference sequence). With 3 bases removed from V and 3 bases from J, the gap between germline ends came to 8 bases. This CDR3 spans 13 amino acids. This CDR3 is CASSIARYTEAFF. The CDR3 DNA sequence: TGTGCCAGTAGTATCGCTCGGTACACTGAAGCTTTCTTT.